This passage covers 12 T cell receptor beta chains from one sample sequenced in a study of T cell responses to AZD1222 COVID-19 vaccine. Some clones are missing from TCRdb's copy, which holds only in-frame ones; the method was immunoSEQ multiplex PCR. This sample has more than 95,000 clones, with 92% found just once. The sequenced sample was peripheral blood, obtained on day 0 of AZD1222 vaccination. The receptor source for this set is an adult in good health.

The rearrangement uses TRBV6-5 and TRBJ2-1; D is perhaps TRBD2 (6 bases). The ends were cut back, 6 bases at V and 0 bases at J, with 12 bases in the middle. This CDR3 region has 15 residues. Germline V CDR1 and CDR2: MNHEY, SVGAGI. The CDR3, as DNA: TGTGCCAGCAGCTTAGCGGCGAGCTCCTACAATGAGCAGTTCTTC. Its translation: CASSLAASSYNEQFF.

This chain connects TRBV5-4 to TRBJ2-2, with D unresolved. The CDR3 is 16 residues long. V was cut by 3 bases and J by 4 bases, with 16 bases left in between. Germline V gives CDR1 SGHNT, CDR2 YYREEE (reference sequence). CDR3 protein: CASSSLQRGPTGELFF. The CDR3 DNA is TGTGCCAGCAGCTCACTCCAGAGAGGTCCCACCGGGGAGCTGTTTTTT.

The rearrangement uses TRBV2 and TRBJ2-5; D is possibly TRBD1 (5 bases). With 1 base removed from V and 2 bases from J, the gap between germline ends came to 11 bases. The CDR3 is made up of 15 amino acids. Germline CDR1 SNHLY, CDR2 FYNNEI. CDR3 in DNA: TGTGCCAGCAGTGAAGGCGGACCAGGGCAAGAGACCCAGTACTTC. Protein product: CASSEGGPGQETQYF.

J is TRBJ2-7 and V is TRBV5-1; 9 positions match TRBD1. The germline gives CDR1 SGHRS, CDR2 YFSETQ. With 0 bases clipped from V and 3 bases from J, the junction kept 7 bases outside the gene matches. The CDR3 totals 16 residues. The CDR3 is CASSLGPPGQGYEQYF. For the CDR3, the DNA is TGCGCCAGCAGCTTGGGCCCCCCGGGACAGGGCTACGAGCAGTACTTC.

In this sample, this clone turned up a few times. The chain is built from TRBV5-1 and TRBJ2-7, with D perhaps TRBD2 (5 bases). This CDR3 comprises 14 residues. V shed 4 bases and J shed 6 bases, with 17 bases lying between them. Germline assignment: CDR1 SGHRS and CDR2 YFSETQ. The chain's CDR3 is CASSLLYAGGEQYF. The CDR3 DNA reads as TGCGCCAGCAGCCTCCTATATGCGGGCGGCGAGCAGTACTTC.

Here the CDR3 reads CASSNGQPNTEAFF. CDR3 sequence (DNA): TGCGCCAGCAGCAATGGACAACCGAACACTGAAGCTTTCTTT. The chain carries TRBV5-1 and TRBJ1-1; TRBD1 might be the D (5 bases). The CDR3 runs 14 residues. V lost 4 bases, J lost 1 base, and 11 bases lay in between. In germline, CDR1 is SGHRS, CDR2 YFSETQ.

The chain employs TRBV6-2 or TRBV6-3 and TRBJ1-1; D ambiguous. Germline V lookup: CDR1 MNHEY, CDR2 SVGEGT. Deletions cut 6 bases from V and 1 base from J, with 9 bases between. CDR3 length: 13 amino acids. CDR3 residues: CASSEGRNTEAFF. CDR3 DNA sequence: TGTGCCAGCAGCGAGGGCCGGAACACTGAAGCTTTCTTT.

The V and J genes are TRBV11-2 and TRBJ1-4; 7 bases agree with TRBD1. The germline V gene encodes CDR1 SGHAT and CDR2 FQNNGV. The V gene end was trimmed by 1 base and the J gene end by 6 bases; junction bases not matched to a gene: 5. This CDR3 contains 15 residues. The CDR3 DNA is TGTGCCAGCAGCTTAGGGAGAGGGGGCTATGAAAAACTGTTTTTT. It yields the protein CASSLGRGGYEKLFF.

In nucleotides, the CDR3 is TGTGCCAGCAGCAAACAGGGGGGGACTGAAGCTTTCTTT. Translation gives CASSKQGGTEAFF. J is TRBJ1-1 and V is TRBV7-3; 8 bases match TRBD1. The length of the CDR3 is 13 residues. V lost 5 bases and J lost 5; bases outside the gene matches: 4. CDR1 and CDR2 from the germline V gene are SGHTA and FQGTGA.

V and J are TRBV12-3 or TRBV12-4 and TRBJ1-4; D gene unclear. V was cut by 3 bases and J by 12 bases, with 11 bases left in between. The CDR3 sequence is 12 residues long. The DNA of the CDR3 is TGTGCCAGCAGTTTCAAAGGCCGGCAACTGTTTTTT. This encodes CASSFKGRQLFF.

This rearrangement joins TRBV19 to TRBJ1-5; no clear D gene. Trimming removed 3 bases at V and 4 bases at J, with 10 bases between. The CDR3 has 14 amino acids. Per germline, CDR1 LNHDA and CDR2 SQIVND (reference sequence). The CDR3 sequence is CASSIIGYNQPQHF. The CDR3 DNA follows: TGTGCCAGTAGTATTATAGGGTATAATCAGCCCCAGCATTTT.

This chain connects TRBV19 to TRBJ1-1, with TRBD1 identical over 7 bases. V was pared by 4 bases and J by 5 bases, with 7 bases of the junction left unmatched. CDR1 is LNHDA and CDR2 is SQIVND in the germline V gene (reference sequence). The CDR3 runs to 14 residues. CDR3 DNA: TGTGCCAGTAGTAGCCACAGGGGAAGTACTGAAGCTTTCTTT. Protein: CASSSHRGSTEAFF.